These 24 T cell receptor beta chains were all obtained from the same sample, sequenced in a study of T-cell memory formation after mild COVID-19 (dated by TCRdb to about 2021). The library was obtained by 5' RACE. The listed sequencing device is Illumina NovaSeq 6000. TCRdb passed the public sequencing reads through fastp at Q25 and MiXCR, retaining productive beta sequences. Each entry merges the rows of one CDR3 protein and shows their most common DNA and genes. This sample lists roughly 170,000 distinct CDR3 sequences; roughly 20% were detected once. The top ten hold roughly 3.9% of the sample. The sample comprised PBMCs or a T cell subset sorted from them (not recorded which). The receptors derive from a man between 18 and 29 years old who had mild COVID-19 (a few samples of this study predate the infection). The sample titles of this study are shuffled in the database, so cell type and time point are left out; the donor was told from shared clones.

This clonotype was seen a handful of times. V gene TRBV18 combines with J gene TRBJ2-5; D uncertain. V shed 4 bases and J shed 4 bases, with 7 bases lying between them. Germline V lookup: CDR1 KGHSH, CDR2 LQKENI. There are 12 residues in the CDR3. The CDR3 DNA is TGTGCCAGCTCACGACTGGGAGAGACCCAGTACTTC. Translating gives CASSRLGETQYF.

The V and J genes are TRBV28 and TRBJ2-1; TRBD1 matches at 7 bases. This CDR3 is 13 amino acids long. V was pared by 7 bases and J by 12 bases, with 12 bases of the junction left unmatched. Germline-derived CDR1 and CDR2 are MDHEN and SYDVKM. The CDR3 spells CASTVNRGLGQFF. The DNA for the CDR3 is TGTGCCAGCACCGTTAACAGGGGATTAGGGCAGTTCTTC.

This chain joins TRBV20-1 and TRBJ1-2; 10 nucleotides match TRBD1. CDR3 length equals 13 residues. CDR1 is DFQATT and CDR2 is SNEGSKA in the germline V gene (reference sequence). J lost 8 bases, V lost 4 bases, and 7 bases had no gene match. The CDR3 is CSATRDRGLGYTF. As DNA, the CDR3 is TGCAGTGCTACCCGCGACAGGGGGCTCGGCTACACCTTC.

This chain connects TRBV21-1 to TRBJ1-1; the table calls TRBD1, which could not be checked here. TRBV21-1 is classified as a pseudogene. The CDR3 is made up of 15 amino acids. The CDR3 region has the DNA TGTGCCAGATTTTTTCACCCAGGGCTGAACACTGAAGCTTTCTTT. As protein: CARFFHPGLNTEAFF.

The chain combines TRBV20-1 with TRBJ1-5; the D is unclear. This CDR3 is built from 14 residues. Germline V lookup: CDR1 DFQATT, CDR2 SNEGSKA (reference sequence). V was clipped by 0 bases and J by 7 bases, with 13 bases between them. The CDR3 DNA follows: TGCAGTGCTAGAGATGATAAGGGCTGGCAGCCCCAGCATTTT. Encoded protein: CSARDDKGWQPQHF.

This clonotype was counted many times. This chain joins TRBV5-1 and TRBJ2-5; possible D gene TRBD2, 5 bases. Germline-derived CDR1 and CDR2 are SGHRS and YFSETQ. V gave up 8 bases and J gave up 2 bases, with 16 bases separating them. This CDR3 is 14 amino acids long. The CDR3 is CASTIGRGQETQYF. CDR3 sequence (DNA): TGCGCCAGTACTATCGGACGGGGACAAGAGACCCAGTACTTC. The entire variable domain, with the rest obtained from reference TRBV5-1 and TRBJ2-5, is as follows: KAGVTQTPRYLIKTRGQQVTLSCSPISGHRSVSWYQQTPGQGLQFLFEYFSETQRNKGNFPGRFSGRQFSNSRSEMNVSTLELGDSALYLCASTIGRGQETQYFGPGTRLLVL.

This chain links TRBV7-2 with TRBJ1-1, with TRBD1 identical over 7 bases. Germline values: CDR1 SGHTA, CDR2 FQGNSA. The CDR3 runs to 14 residues. The trim removed 4 bases at V and 0 bases at J, leaving 2 bases unmatched. The CDR3 loop reads CASSWGQLNTEAFF. The CDR3 DNA is TGTGCCAGCAGCTGGGGACAGTTGAACACTGAAGCTTTCTTT.

The chain recombines TRBV12-3 or TRBV12-4 with TRBJ1-5, with D perhaps matching TRBD1 (6 bases). The germline V and J ends were trimmed by 5 bases and 0 bases, with 20 bases remaining between them. This CDR3 has 18 amino acids. CDR3 region: CASSPGDLRDNSNQPQHF. The CDR3 DNA is TGTGCCAGCAGTCCAGGAGACCTGCGGGACAATAGCAATCAGCCCCAGCATTTT.

The chain combines TRBV5-1 with TRBJ2-5; D unclear. V gave up 2 bases and J gave up 9 bases, with 11 bases separating them. CDR3 length: 12 amino acids. Germline V gene sequence: CDR1 SGHRS, CDR2 YFSETQ. This CDR3 is CASSFDPQAQYF. The CDR3 DNA follows: TGCGCCAGCAGCTTTGACCCCCAGGCCCAGTACTTC. Supplemented by reference TRBV5-1 and TRBJ2-5, the full variable domain reads KAGVTQTPRYLIKTRGQQVTLSCSPISGHRSVSWYQQTPGQGLQFLFEYFSETQRNKGNFPGRFSGRQFSNSRSEMNVSTLELGDSALYLCASSFDPQAQYFGPGTRLLVL.

The chain employs TRBV7-2 and TRBJ1-1; a possible D gene is TRBD1 (5 bases). Germline values: CDR1 SGHTA, CDR2 FQGNSA. The length of the CDR3 is 15 residues. Trimming left V 1 base short and J 1 base short, with 10 bases between. CDR3 sequence: CASSLGQPRNTEAFF. CDR3 in DNA: TGTGCCAGCAGCTTAGGACAGCCCCGGAACACTGAAGCTTTCTTT.

This chain connects TRBV7-2 to TRBJ1-2; D is perhaps TRBD1 (5 bases). The germline gives CDR1 SGHTA, CDR2 FQGNSA. Trimming removed 5 bases from V and 7 bases from J, with 17 bases in between. The CDR3 totals 14 residues. CDR3 protein: CASSLAGEVGGYTF. The CDR3 coding sequence is TGTGCCAGCAGCCTGGCGGGGGAAGTCGGTGGCTACACCTTC.

The chain joins TRBV6-5 to TRBJ1-3; 9 bases align to TRBD1. With V trimmed by 0 bases and J by 6 bases, 3 bases remained unmatched. Germline values: CDR1 MNHEY, CDR2 SVGAGI. The CDR3 has 15 amino acids. The CDR3 reads CASSYSGQGVNTIYF. DNA of the CDR3: TGTGCCAGCAGTTACTCGGGACAGGGAGTAAACACCATATATTTT.

This sequence joins TRBV12-3 or TRBV12-4 and TRBJ2-1, with 9 bases matching TRBD1. The CDR3 is made up of 14 amino acids. V lost 6 bases to trimming and J lost 8 bases; unmatched junction nucleotides: 8. The CDR3 DNA is TGTGCCAGCAGAGAACAGGGGGCGCGGCATGAGCAGTTCTTC. It specifies CASREQGARHEQFF.

This chain connects TRBV10-2 to TRBJ2-5, with D possibly matching TRBD2 (6 bases). The germline CDR1 and CDR2 sequences are WSHSY and SAAADI. The V end was cut by 3 bases, the J end by 5 bases, with 22 bases between. The CDR3 extends over 17 amino acids. CDR3 loop: CASSELAGPARRETQYF. CDR3 DNA: TGCGCCAGCAGTGAACTAGCCGGACCCGCGCGAAGGGAGACCCAGTACTTC.

The chain links TRBV29-1 to TRBJ2-1; 12 bases line up with TRBD1. CDR3 length: 14 residues. Germline V lookup: CDR1 SQVTM, CDR2 ANQGSEA. V lost 4 bases to trimming and J lost 7 bases; unmatched junction nucleotides: 5. CDR3 nucleotide sequence: TGCAGCGTTGTCCGGGACAGGGGGCTAAATGAGCAGTTCTTC. This gives the protein CSVVRDRGLNEQFF.

This chain links TRBV5-1 with TRBJ1-3, with no clear D. V was clipped by 3 bases and J by 4 bases, with 11 bases between them. CDR1 is SGHRS, CDR2 YFSETQ, per germline. This CDR3 comprises 14 residues. The CDR3, as DNA: TGCGCCAGCAGCTCCTCCTCACAGGGAAACACCATATATTTT. Its protein is CASSSSSQGNTIYF.

The sample holds many counts of this clonotype. The chain links TRBV18 to TRBJ2-5; D possibly corresponds to TRBD1 (5 bases). Per germline, CDR1 KGHSH and CDR2 LQKENI. Trimming cost V 0 bases and J 5 bases, with 16 bases left between them. The CDR3 sequence is 16 residues long. This CDR3 is CASSPPSGALDETQYF. CDR3 DNA: TGTGCCAGCTCACCACCTTCTGGGGCGCTTGATGAGACCCAGTACTTC.

This clonotype occurred a few times. One end of the junction fails to match germline, which may point to a read error. J is TRBJ2-1 and V is TRBV6-5; either TRBD1 or TRBD2 may fit D (5 bases each). Germline V lookup: CDR1 MNHEY, CDR2 SVGAGI. The CDR3 runs to 12 residues. CDR3 sequence reads: CASSYSPGRWVF. Written as DNA, the CDR3 is TGTGCCAGCAGTTACTCGCCGGGGCGGTGGGTCTTC.

This chain links TRBV7-2 with TRBJ2-2; 8 nucleotides agree with TRBD1. Germline-derived CDR1 and CDR2 are SGHTA and FQGNSA. The CDR3 consists of 16 residues. The J segment lost 6 bases and the V segment lost 1 base, leaving 7 bases of the junction unmatched. The CDR3 DNA sequence: TGTGCCAGCAGCTTAGGGGGTCAGGGGGCCTCCGGGGAGCTGTTTTTT. Translating it yields CASSLGGQGASGELFF.

The chain joins TRBV7-8 to TRBJ2-5; 10 bases match TRBD1. This CDR3 comprises 16 residues. The junction had 10 bases not matched to a gene; V was cut back by 6 bases and J by 3 bases. CDR1 and CDR2 from the germline V gene are SGHVS and FQNEAQ. In DNA form, the CDR3 reads TGTGCCAGCAGAAACCTACCAGGGACAGGGGAAGAGACCCAGTACTTC. Residues: CASRNLPGTGEETQYF.

This clonotype has ten or more counts. The chain combines TRBV20-1 with TRBJ1-1; the D is unclear. The CDR3 length is 15 residues. Trimming pared 1 base from V and 1 base from J, leaving 13 bases between. In germline, CDR1 is DFQATT, CDR2 SNEGSKA (reference sequence). CDR3 nucleotide sequence: TGCAGTGCTAGAGGTCCCCGGGCGGCGAACACTGAAGCTTTCTTT. This codes for CSARGPRAANTEAFF.

The chain is built from TRBV12-3 or TRBV12-4 and TRBJ1-1; D not certain. V was pared by 3 bases and J by 2 bases, with 13 bases between. The CDR3 loop spans 15 amino acids. The CDR3 here is CASSFGGQTNTEAFF. The CDR3 DNA is TGTGCCAGCAGTTTCGGCGGGCAGACCAACACTGAAGCTTTCTTT.

The J gene is TRBJ2-3, the V gene TRBV4-2; 8 bases line up with TRBD2. Germline-derived CDR1 and CDR2 are LGHNA and YNFKEQ. Losses at the gene ends were 0 bases for V and 4 bases for J; bases not matched to a gene: 12. The CDR3 is made up of 18 amino acids. The CDR3 reads CASSQEPSGGVHADTQYF. CDR3 DNA sequence: TGTGCCAGCAGCCAAGAACCCAGCGGGGGTGTTCACGCAGATACGCAGTATTTT.

This clonotype was counted only a few times. The chain is built from TRBV3-1 and TRBJ2-7; the D is unclear. The V end was cut by 1 base, the J end by 3 bases, with 7 bases between. The CDR3 runs to 13 residues. Germline V lookup: CDR1 LGHDT, CDR2 YNNKEL (reference sequence). The CDR3 nucleotides are TGTGCCAGCAGCCAAGGGTCTCACTACGAGCAGTACTTC. Protein: CASSQGSHYEQYF.